A single sample gave rise to the 28 T cell receptor beta chains below, sequenced in a study of siplizumab effects on memory and regulatory T cells. Here immunoSEQ multiplex PCR was the method, and the copy in TCRdb shows in-frame clones only, minus some. There are fewer than 120,000 clones in the sample; around nine tenths occur only once, and approximately 1.3% lies in the top ten. Input material: CD4+ T cells sorted from blood. Source of these receptors: a human donor in good health.

The rearrangement uses TRBV6-6 and TRBJ2-2, with TRBD1 matching 8 bases. The J segment lost 4 bases and the V segment lost 6 bases, leaving 7 bases of the junction unmatched. Per germline, CDR1 MNHNY and CDR2 SVGAGI (reference sequence). The CDR3 is 15 amino acids. CDR3 protein: CASSLGQAGTGELFF. CDR3 sequence (DNA): TGTGCCAGCAGCCTGGGACAGGCGGGCACCGGGGAGCTGTTTTTT.

This clone was observed a single time. The chain joins TRBV18 to TRBJ2-7, with TRBD2 matching 9 bases. CDR1 KGHSH and CDR2 LQKENI come from the germline V gene. The CDR3 is 14 amino acids. The V and J ends lost 3 bases and 5 bases, in that order; junction bases with no gene match: 5. The CDR3 DNA reads as TGTGCCAGCTCACCCATTAGCGGGAGCGACGAGCAGTACTTC. It codes for CASSPISGSDEQYF.

The chain joins TRBV9 to TRBJ1-2; TRBD1 agrees at 8 bases. After removal of 3 bases from V and 2 bases from J, the junction contained 6 bases not matched to a gene. Germline V gene data show CDR1 as SGDLS and CDR2 as YYNGEE. The CDR3 is made up of 15 amino acids. The chain's CDR3 is CASSGGQGPNYGYTF. In DNA form, the CDR3 reads TGTGCCAGCAGCGGAGGACAGGGTCCGAACTATGGCTACACCTTC. The full variable domain, with the rest looked up from reference TRBV9 and TRBJ1-2, is DSGVTQTPKHLITATGQRVTLRCSPRSGDLSVYWYQQSLDQGLQFLIQYYNGEERAKGNILERFSAQQFPDLHSELNLSSLELGDSALYFCASSGGQGPNYGYTFGSGTRLTVV.

The chain recombines TRBV10-3 with TRBJ2-1; 14 bases match TRBD2. V gave up 10 bases and J gave up 7 bases; unmatched junction bases: 9. The CDR3 is 15 amino acids. CDR1 ENHRY and CDR2 SYGVKD come from the germline V gene. CDR3 amino acids: CATETSGRDRNEQFF. CDR3 in DNA: TGTGCCACCGAGACTAGCGGGAGGGATAGGAATGAGCAGTTCTTC.

The chain uses TRBV5-1 and TRBJ2-7; D possibly corresponds to TRBD1 (5 bases). Germline V gene data show CDR1 as SGHRS and CDR2 as YFSETQ. This CDR3 has 13 amino acids. The V end lost 1 base, the J end lost 3 bases, and 8 bases lay between the germline ends. DNA of the CDR3: TGCGCCAGCAGCTTGCCGGACATCTACGAGCAGTACTTC. This encodes CASSLPDIYEQYF. The full variable domain, with the rest looked up from reference TRBV5-1 and TRBJ2-7, is KAGVTQTPRYLIKTRGQQVTLSCSPISGHRSVSWYQQTPGQGLQFLFEYFSETQRNKGNFPGRFSGRQFSNSRSEMNVSTLELGDSALYLCASSLPDIYEQYFGPGTRLTVT.

V usage is TRBV4-1 and J usage is TRBJ2-1; D gene uncertain. The length of the CDR3 is 13 residues. Per the germline V gene, CDR1 is MGHRA and CDR2 is YSYEKL. V was trimmed by 1 base and J by 10 bases, leaving 11 bases between them. Here the CDR3 DNA reads TGCGCCAGCAGCCAAGTTAGTGTGGCGGAGCAGTTCTTC. It specifies CASSQVSVAEQFF.

This clone has just one count. The V gene is TRBV7-2, the J gene TRBJ2-1, with no clear D. V gave up 4 bases and J gave up 7 bases, with 11 bases separating them. Germline CDR1 is SGHTA and CDR2 is FQGNSA. The CDR3 has 13 amino acids. CDR3 coding DNA: TGTGCCAGCAGCTCGGATCCTCGGAATGAGCAGTTCTTC. This codes for CASSSDPRNEQFF.

This clone was observed a single time. The chain employs TRBV6-1 and TRBJ1-1; D is unclear. CDR3 length: 13 residues. V was pared by 2 bases and J by 4 bases, with 8 bases between. Germline lookup yields CDR1 MNHNS and CDR2 SASEGT. CDR3 region: CASSELSPTEAFF. The CDR3, as DNA: TGTGCCAGCAGTGAACTATCTCCCACTGAAGCTTTCTTT.

This clone was counted once. The V call is TRBV5-1, the J call TRBJ2-7; 7 nucleotides match TRBD2. The length of the CDR3 is 15 residues. Germline V lookup: CDR1 SGHRS, CDR2 YFSETQ. V trimming: 2 bases; J trimming: 6 bases; junction bases outside the gene matches: 11. The CDR3, as DNA: TGCGCCAGCAGCTTCGGATTGGGAGGGCCTAGCGAGCAGTACTTC. As protein: CASSFGLGGPSEQYF.

This chain connects TRBV18 to TRBJ2-7; the D gene is possibly TRBD1 (5 bases). Looked up from germline, CDR1 is KGHSH and CDR2 is LQKENI. The V and J ends lost 8 bases and 4 bases respectively, with 15 bases between them. The CDR3 totals 13 residues. CDR3 DNA sequence: TGTGCCAGCGCCGACACCGCAGGGTACGAGCAGTACTTC. Translated: CASADTAGYEQYF.

CDR3 sequence (DNA): TGCAGCGTTGCGGTCAGTATGAACACTGAAGCTTTCTTT. Translating gives CSVAVSMNTEAFF. This chain joins TRBV29-1 and TRBJ1-1; D is unclear. CDR3 length: 13 amino acids. Germline assignment: CDR1 SQVTM and CDR2 ANQGSEA. V lost 4 bases and J 0 bases, leaving 9 bases between the germline ends. Filled out from reference TRBV29-1 and TRBJ1-1, the complete variable domain reads SAVISQKPSRDICQRGTSLTIQCQVDSQVTMMFWYRQQPGQSLTLIATANQGSEATYESGFVIDKFPISRPNLTFSTLTVSNMSPEDSSIYLCSVAVSMNTEAFFGQGTRLTVV.

This clone was detected once. This chain connects TRBV6-5 to TRBJ2-4; a possible D gene is TRBD1 (5 bases). V gave up 6 bases and J gave up 10 bases, with 16 bases separating them. Germline CDR1 MNHEY, CDR2 SVGAGI. This CDR3 has 13 amino acids. The CDR3 protein is CASSSESGPIQYF. CDR3 bases: TGTGCCAGCAGCTCTGAATCAGGGCCTATTCAGTACTTC.

The CDR3 protein is CASSLRDGEAFF. DNA for the CDR3: TGTGCCAGCTCACTTAGGGACGGTGAAGCTTTCTTT. The chain joins TRBV18 to TRBJ1-1; weak D call: TRBD1 (5 bases). CDR3 length equals 12 residues. Trimming shortened V by 4 bases and J by 7 bases, and 10 bases separated the two germline ends. Germline CDR1 and CDR2: KGHSH and LQKENI.

This CDR3 reads CAWSAQETQYF. The CDR3 DNA sequence: TGTGCCTGGAGCGCTCAAGAGACCCAGTACTTC. The chain has TRBV30 and TRBJ2-5; no clear D gene. The germline V and J ends were trimmed by 3 bases and 2 bases, with 4 bases remaining between them. The CDR3 has 11 residues. Germline values: CDR1 GTSNPN, CDR2 SVGIG (reference sequence).

The V call is TRBV7-9, the J call TRBJ2-3; D is unclear. Looked up from germline, CDR1 is SEHNR and CDR2 is FQNEAQ (reference sequence). Trimming stripped 11 bases from V and 3 bases from J, with 12 bases between. The CDR3 contains 12 residues. CDR3 in amino acids: CAGSGSTDTQYF. CDR3 sequence (DNA): TGTGCCGGTTCCGGCTCAACAGATACGCAGTATTTT.

The rearrangement uses TRBV5-4 and TRBJ1-3; 9 positions agree with TRBD1. The CDR3 runs 15 residues. Germline lookup yields CDR1 SGHNT and CDR2 YYREEE (reference sequence). With V trimmed by 0 bases and J by 2 bases, 0 bases remained unmatched. The CDR3 reads CASSLGQGAGNTIYF. The CDR3 coding sequence is TGTGCCAGCAGCTTGGGACAGGGGGCTGGAAACACCATATATTTT.

The V gene is TRBV10-3, the J gene TRBJ2-2, with unresolved D. Trimming shortened V by 0 bases and J by 0 bases, and 8 bases separated the two germline ends. CDR1 and CDR2 (germline): ENHRY, SYGVKD. This CDR3 region has 16 residues. The CDR3 reads CAISESPGPNTGELFF. DNA of the CDR3: TGTGCCATCAGTGAGTCACCCGGCCCGAACACCGGGGAGCTGTTTTTT.

The chain couples TRBV2 to TRBJ2-7; D may match TRBD1 or TRBD2 (5 bases each). V was shortened by 6 bases and J by 7 bases, with 19 bases between the two germline ends. Germline values: CDR1 SNHLY, CDR2 FYNNEI. The CDR3 length is 14 residues. The CDR3 reads CASRFGTGEREQYF. The CDR3 nucleotides read TGTGCCAGCAGGTTCGGGACGGGCGAGAGGGAGCAGTACTTC.

In its sample, this clone ranks as medium-sized (0.01 to 0.1%). The chain uses TRBV19 and TRBJ2-7; no clear D gene. The CDR3 extends over 13 amino acids. The germline CDR1 and CDR2 sequences are LNHDA and SQIVND (reference sequence). The V and J ends lost 4 bases and 0 bases respectively, with 7 bases between them. CDR3 nucleotide sequence: TGTGCCAGTAGTAAGACACTCTCCTACGAGCAGTACTTC. Its protein product is CASSKTLSYEQYF. Complete variable domain (other parts from reference TRBV19 and TRBJ2-7): DGGITQSPKYLFRKEGQNVTLSCEQNLNHDAMYWYRQDPGQGLRLIYYSQIVNDFQKGDIAEGYSVSREKKESFPLTVTSAQKNPTAFYLCASSKTLSYEQYFGPGTRLTVT.

The chain links TRBV7-2 to TRBJ2-1; D unclear. Between the trimmed V and J ends, which lost 5 bases and 0 bases, there was a span of 11 bases. This CDR3 comprises 15 residues. The germline V gene encodes CDR1 SGHTA and CDR2 FQGNSA. The DNA for the CDR3 is TGTGCCAGCAGCCCCAACTATAGCTCCTACAATGAGCAGTTCTTC. This encodes CASSPNYSSYNEQFF.

The chain couples TRBV6-5 to TRBJ1-1; D gene uncertain. Germline lookup yields CDR1 MNHEY and CDR2 SVGAGI. Between the trimmed V and J ends, which lost 2 bases and 1 base, there was a span of 11 bases. The CDR3 has 15 amino acids. The CDR3 sequence: CASSYQMTKNTEAFF. The CDR3 DNA is TGTGCCAGCAGTTACCAAATGACAAAGAACACTGAAGCTTTCTTT.

V and J are TRBV2 and TRBJ1-3, with D unresolved. The germline V gene encodes CDR1 SNHLY and CDR2 FYNNEI. There are 15 residues in the CDR3. Trimming cost V 6 bases and J 0 bases, with 12 bases left between them. In DNA, the CDR3 is TGTGCCAGCAGCCTGACGGTTAGCTCTGGAAACACCATATATTTT. This encodes CASSLTVSSGNTIYF.

The V gene is TRBV29-1, the J gene TRBJ2-1, with a possible D match to TRBD2 (6 bases). The germline CDR1 and CDR2 sequences are SQVTM and ANQGSEA. Trimming took off 7 bases at V and 4 bases at J, with 17 bases between the two ends. CDR3 length: 14 amino acids. CDR3 DNA sequence: TGCAGCGCCAACCTCCGGGACTTATACAATGAGCAGTTCTTC. This sequence encodes CSANLRDLYNEQFF.

V usage is TRBV5-1 and J usage is TRBJ2-1; 7 nucleotides agree with TRBD2. V shed 4 bases, J shed 3 bases, and the junction held 7 bases outside the gene matches. The CDR3 has 15 amino acids. In germline, CDR1 is SGHRS, CDR2 YFSETQ. The CDR3 DNA reads TGCGCCAGCAGCGCGGCTGCTAGCGGCTACAATGAGCAGTTCTTC. Amino acids: CASSAAASGYNEQFF.

This chain links TRBV18 with TRBJ1-2; D call uncertain. The CDR3 runs 16 residues. V was cut by 2 bases and J by 0 bases, with 13 bases left in between. Looked up from germline, CDR1 is KGHSH and CDR2 is LQKENI. The CDR3 loop reads CASSPISGQTNYGYTF. CDR3 DNA: TGTGCCAGCTCACCAATTTCTGGCCAGACTAACTATGGCTACACCTTC.

This clone was seen only once. The chain uses TRBV10-3 and TRBJ1-2; D is perhaps TRBD1 (6 bases). The germline V gene has CDR1 ENHRY and CDR2 SYGVKD. Deletions cut 7 bases from V and 7 bases from J, with 16 bases between. This CDR3 is built from 13 residues. The CDR3: CAIMAGAARGYTF. The CDR3 nucleotides read TGTGCCATCATGGCAGGGGCAGCTCGTGGCTACACCTTC.

The chain combines TRBV5-1 with TRBJ1-6; no firm D call. CDR1 SGHRS and CDR2 YFSETQ come from the germline V gene. V was shortened by 0 bases and J by 8 bases, with 3 bases between the two germline ends. The CDR3 sequence is 12 residues long. CDR3 sequence reads: CASSLADSPLHF. In DNA, the CDR3 is TGCGCCAGCAGCTTGGCTGATTCACCCCTCCACTTT.

This chain joins TRBV11-2 and TRBJ2-2, with D hard to call. This CDR3 has 15 amino acids. Trimming pared 5 bases from V and 0 bases from J, leaving 10 bases between. The germline V gene has CDR1 SGHAT and CDR2 FQNNGV. In DNA form, the CDR3 reads TGTGCCAGCAGCCTCGGGCTAACGAACACCGGGGAGCTGTTTTTT. Its protein product is CASSLGLTNTGELFF. The full variable domain, with the rest looked up from reference TRBV11-2 and TRBJ2-2, is EAGVAQSPRYKIIEKRQSVAFWCNPISGHATLYWYQQILGQGPKLLIQFQNNGVVDDSQLPKDRFSAERLKGVDSTLKIQPAKLEDSAVYLCASSLGLTNTGELFFGEGSRLTVL.